Shown below are 8 T cell receptor beta chains from a single sample sequenced in a study of cytomegalovirus exposure and HLA in healthy donors. This PCR relied on a set of 60 Vbeta primers and 13 Jbeta primers. TCRdb's table, derived via immunoSEQ multiplex PCR, lists solely in-frame clones and lacks some. The sample consists of about 55,000 clones, around three quarters of them appearing once. Input material: PBMCs. Receptors originate from a female donor in good health and CMV-seronegative.

The J gene is TRBJ2-1, the V gene TRBV7-3, with 8 positions matching TRBD2. Trimming took 1 base from V and 5 from J; bases not matched to a gene: 7. The CDR3 consists of 16 residues. From germline, CDR1 is SGHTA and CDR2 FQGTGA. The CDR3 spells CASSLKSLAGNNEQFF. DNA of the CDR3: TGTGCCAGCAGCTTAAAATCCCTAGCGGGCAACAATGAGCAGTTCTTC.

This clone was seen once. V usage is TRBV11-2 and J usage is TRBJ2-7; D might be TRBD2 (5 bases). V gave up 3 bases and J gave up 6 bases, with 9 bases separating them. The CDR3 runs 12 residues. Germline V gene sequence: CDR1 SGHAT, CDR2 FQNNGV. Here the CDR3 reads CASSFRGFEQYF. CDR3 nucleotide sequence: TGTGCCAGCAGCTTTCGGGGTTTCGAGCAGTACTTC.

This clone was picked up one time. The chain joins TRBV5-4 to TRBJ2-5, with TRBD2 identical over 10 bases. The CDR3 covers 16 residues. The ends lost 4 bases at V and 5 bases at J; junction bases unmatched: 11. Germline V CDR1 and CDR2: SGHNT, YYREEE (reference sequence). The CDR3 nucleotides are TGTGCCAGCAGCCCCACTAGCGGGGTATCCTCGGAGACCCAGTACTTC. Translating gives CASSPTSGVSSETQYF.

The chain joins TRBV7-9 to TRBJ2-2; no definite D call. Germline CDR1 and CDR2: SEHNR and FQNEAQ (reference sequence). The CDR3 contains 12 residues. Trimming cost V 4 bases and J 5 bases, with 5 bases left between them. The CDR3 region has the DNA TGTGCCAGCAGCTCGTTTACCGGGGAGCTGTTTTTT. It yields the protein CASSSFTGELFF.

This chain connects TRBV5-5 to TRBJ1-2; TRBD1 is a possible D gene (5 bases). V lost 5 bases and J lost 5, with 19 bases in between. CDR1 is SGHKS, CDR2 YYEKEE, per germline (reference sequence). The CDR3 consists of 15 residues. CDR3 residues: CASSLLGDSSYGYTF. The CDR3 DNA reads as TGTGCCAGCAGTCTGCTAGGGGATTCGAGTTATGGCTACACCTTC.

This rearrangement joins TRBV6-1 to TRBJ1-3; 9 positions agree with TRBD1. With 11 bases clipped from V and 2 bases from J, the junction kept 7 bases outside the gene matches. CDR1 is MNHNS and CDR2 is SASEGT in the germline V gene. The CDR3 loop spans 14 amino acids. The CDR3 bases are TGTGCCGGGGGAAGACAGGGGGCTGGAAACACCATATATTTT. It specifies CAGGRQGAGNTIYF.

The V gene is TRBV30, the J gene TRBJ1-2, with a possible D match to TRBD1 (5 bases). The CDR3 consists of 14 residues. Germline V gene data show CDR1 as GTSNPN and CDR2 as SVGIG (reference sequence). With 2 bases removed from V and 8 bases from J, the gap between germline ends came to 18 bases. The CDR3 bases are TGTGCCTGGAGTTTGCAGGGTCGCTTTTACGGCTACACCTTC. Its protein is CAWSLQGRFYGYTF.

The rearrangement joins TRBV19 to TRBJ2-4, with TRBD2 identical over 11 bases. CDR1 is LNHDA and CDR2 is SQIVND in the germline V gene (reference sequence). Losses at the gene ends were 3 bases for V and 0 bases for J; bases not matched to a gene: 1. The CDR3 spans 16 residues. CDR3 residues: CASSMGLAVAKNIQYF. The CDR3 region has the DNA TGTGCCAGTAGTATGGGACTAGCGGTAGCCAAAAACATTCAGTACTTC.